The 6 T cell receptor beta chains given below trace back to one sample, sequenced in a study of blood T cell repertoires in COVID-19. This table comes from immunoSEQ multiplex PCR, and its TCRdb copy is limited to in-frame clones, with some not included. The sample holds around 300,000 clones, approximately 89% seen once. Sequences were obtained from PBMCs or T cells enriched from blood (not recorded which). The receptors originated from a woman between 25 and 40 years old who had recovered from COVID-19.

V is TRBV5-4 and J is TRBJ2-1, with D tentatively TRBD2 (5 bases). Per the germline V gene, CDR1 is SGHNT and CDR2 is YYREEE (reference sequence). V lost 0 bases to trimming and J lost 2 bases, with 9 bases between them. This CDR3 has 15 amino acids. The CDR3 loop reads CASSLGLPTYNEQFF. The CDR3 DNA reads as TGTGCCAGCAGCTTGGGACTACCTACCTACAATGAGCAGTTCTTC.

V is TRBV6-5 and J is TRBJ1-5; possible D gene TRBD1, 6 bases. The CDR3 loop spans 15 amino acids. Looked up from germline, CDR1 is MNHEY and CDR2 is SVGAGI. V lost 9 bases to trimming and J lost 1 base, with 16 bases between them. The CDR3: CASRWGHASNQPQHF. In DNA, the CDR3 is TGTGCCAGTCGATGGGGACACGCGAGCAATCAGCCCCAGCATTTT.

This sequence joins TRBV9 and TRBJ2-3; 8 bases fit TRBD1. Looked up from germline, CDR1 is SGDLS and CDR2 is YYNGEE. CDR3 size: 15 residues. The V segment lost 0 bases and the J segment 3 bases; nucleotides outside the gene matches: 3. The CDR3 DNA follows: TGTGCCAGCAGCGTAGAAGGACAGGGAACAGATACGCAGTATTTT. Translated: CASSVEGQGTDTQYF.

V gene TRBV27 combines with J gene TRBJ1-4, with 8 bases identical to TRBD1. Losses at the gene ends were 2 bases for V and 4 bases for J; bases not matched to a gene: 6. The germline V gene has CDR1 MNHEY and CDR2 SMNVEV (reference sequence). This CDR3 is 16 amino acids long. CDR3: CASSLPGQGHNEKLFF. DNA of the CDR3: TGTGCCAGCAGTTTACCCGGACAGGGCCATAATGAAAAACTGTTTTTT.

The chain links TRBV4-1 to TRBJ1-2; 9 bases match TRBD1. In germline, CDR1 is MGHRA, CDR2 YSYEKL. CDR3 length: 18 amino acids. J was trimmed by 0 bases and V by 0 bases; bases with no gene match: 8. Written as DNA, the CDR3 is TGCGCCAGCAGCCAAGACCGGACAGGGGAGGGGGCTAACTATGGCTACACCTTC. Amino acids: CASSQDRTGEGANYGYTF.

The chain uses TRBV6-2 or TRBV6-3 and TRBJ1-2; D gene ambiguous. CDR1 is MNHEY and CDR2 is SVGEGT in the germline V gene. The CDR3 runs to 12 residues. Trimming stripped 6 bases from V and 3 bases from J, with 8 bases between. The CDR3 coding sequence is TGTGCCAGCAGCCCCTCGGACTATGGCTACACCTTC. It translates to CASSPSDYGYTF.